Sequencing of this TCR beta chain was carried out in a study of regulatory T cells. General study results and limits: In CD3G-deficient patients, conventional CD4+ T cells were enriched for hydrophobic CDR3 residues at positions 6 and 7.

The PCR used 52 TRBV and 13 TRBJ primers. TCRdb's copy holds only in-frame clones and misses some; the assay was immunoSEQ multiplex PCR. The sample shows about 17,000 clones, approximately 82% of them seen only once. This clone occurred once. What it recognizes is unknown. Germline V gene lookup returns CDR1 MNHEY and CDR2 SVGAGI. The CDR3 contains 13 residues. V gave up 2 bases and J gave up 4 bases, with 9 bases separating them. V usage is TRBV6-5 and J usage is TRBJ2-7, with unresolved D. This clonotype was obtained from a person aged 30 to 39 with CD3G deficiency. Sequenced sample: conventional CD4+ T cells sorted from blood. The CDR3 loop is CASSYGPDYEQYF. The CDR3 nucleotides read TGTGCCAGCAGTTACGGCCCAGATTACGAGCAGTACTTC.